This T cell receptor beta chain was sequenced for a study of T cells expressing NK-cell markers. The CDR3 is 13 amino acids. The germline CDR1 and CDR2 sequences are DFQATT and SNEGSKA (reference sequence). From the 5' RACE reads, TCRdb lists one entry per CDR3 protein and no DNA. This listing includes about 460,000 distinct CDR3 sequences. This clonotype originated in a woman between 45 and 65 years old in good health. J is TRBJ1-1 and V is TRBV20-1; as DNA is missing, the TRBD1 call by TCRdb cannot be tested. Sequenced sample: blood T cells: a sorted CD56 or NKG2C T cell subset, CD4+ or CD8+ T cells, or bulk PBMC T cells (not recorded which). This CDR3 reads CSARGRVWTEAFF.